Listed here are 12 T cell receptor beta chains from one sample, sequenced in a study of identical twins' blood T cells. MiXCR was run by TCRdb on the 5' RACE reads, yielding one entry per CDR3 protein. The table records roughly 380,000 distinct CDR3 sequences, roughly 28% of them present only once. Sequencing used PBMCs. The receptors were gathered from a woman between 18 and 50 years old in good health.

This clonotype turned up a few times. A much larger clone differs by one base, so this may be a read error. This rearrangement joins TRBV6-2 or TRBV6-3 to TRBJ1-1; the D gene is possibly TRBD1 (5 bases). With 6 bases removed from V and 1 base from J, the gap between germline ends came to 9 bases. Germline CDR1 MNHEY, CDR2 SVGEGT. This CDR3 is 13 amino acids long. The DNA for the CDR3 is TGTGCCAGCAGCCCGACAGCGAACACTGAAGCTTTCTTT. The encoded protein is CASSPTANTEAFF.

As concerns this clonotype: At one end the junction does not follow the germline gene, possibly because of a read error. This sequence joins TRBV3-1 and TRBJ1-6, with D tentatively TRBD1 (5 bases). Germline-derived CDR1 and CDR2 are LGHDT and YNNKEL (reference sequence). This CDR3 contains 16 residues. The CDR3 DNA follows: TGTGCCAGCAGCCAAGGGGAAGGGACCAGGAATTCACCCATCCACTTT. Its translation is CASSQGEGTRNSPIHF.

The CDR3 nucleotides are TGTGCCAGCAGTCAAGGGGGCGCGGGTTCTATTGACTACACCTTC. Protein: CASSQGGAGSIDYTF. V is TRBV6-2 or TRBV6-3 and J is TRBJ1-2; 7 bases are shared with TRBD1. The length of the CDR3 is 15 residues. CDR1 and CDR2 (germline): MNHEY, SVGEGT. With 5 bases clipped from V and 10 bases from J, the junction kept 16 bases outside the gene matches.

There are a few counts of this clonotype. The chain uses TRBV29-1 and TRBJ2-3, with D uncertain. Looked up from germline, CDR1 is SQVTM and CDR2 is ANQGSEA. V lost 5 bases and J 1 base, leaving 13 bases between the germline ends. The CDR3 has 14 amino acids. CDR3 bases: TGCAGCGTTTCAGGTGATTTAGGCACAGATACGCAGTATTTT. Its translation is CSVSGDLGTDTQYF.

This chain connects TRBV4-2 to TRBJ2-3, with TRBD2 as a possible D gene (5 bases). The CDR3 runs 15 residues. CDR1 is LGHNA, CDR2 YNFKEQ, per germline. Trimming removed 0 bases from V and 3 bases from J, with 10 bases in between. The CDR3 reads CASSQDGDGTDTQYF. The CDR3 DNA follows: TGTGCCAGCAGCCAAGACGGGGATGGAACAGATACGCAGTATTTT.

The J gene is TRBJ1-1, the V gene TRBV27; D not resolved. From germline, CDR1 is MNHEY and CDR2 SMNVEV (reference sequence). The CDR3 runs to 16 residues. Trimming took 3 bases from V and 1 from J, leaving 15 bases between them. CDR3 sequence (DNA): TGTGCCAGCAGTTTCGACCCGTATGGAGCGAACACTGAAGCTTTCTTT. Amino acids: CASSFDPYGANTEAFF.

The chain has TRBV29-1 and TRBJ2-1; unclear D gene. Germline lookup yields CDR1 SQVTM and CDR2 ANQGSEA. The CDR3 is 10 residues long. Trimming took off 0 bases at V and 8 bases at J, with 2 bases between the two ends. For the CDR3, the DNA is TGCAGCGTTGAAGACCATGAGCAGTTCTTC. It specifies CSVEDHEQFF.

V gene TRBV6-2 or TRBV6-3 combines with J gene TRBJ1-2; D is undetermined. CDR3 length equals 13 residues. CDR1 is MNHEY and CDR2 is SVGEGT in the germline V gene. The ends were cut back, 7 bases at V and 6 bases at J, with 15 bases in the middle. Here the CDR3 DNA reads TGTGCCAGCACCCTTTCTGCTCGGAATGGCTACACCTTC. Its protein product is CASTLSARNGYTF.

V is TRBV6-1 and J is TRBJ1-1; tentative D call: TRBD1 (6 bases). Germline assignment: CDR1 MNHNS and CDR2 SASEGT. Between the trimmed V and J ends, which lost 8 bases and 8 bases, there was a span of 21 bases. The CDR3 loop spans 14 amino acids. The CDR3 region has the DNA TGTGCCAGCTTGCAGGGGACTAGACCTGTGGAAGCTTTCTTT. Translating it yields CASLQGTRPVEAFF.

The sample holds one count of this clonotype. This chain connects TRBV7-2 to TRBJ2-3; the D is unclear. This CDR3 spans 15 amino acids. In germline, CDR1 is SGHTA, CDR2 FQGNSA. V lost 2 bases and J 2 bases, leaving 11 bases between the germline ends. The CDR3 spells CASSLMGISTDTQYF. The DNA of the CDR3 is TGTGCCAGCAGCTTAATGGGGATATCCACAGATACGCAGTATTTT.

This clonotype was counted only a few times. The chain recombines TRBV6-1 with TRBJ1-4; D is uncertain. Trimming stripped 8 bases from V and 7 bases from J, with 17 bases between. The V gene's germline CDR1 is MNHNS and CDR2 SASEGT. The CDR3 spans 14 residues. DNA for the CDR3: TGTGCCAGCGCCTTTCCCGGTGGAAGTGAAAAACTGTTTTTT. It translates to CASAFPGGSEKLFF.

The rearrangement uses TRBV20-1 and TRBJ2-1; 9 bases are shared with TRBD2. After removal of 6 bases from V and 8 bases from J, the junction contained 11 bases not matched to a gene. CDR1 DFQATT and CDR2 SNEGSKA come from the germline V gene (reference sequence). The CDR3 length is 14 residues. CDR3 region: CSAAGTSLRYEQFF. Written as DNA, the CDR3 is TGCAGTGCCGCCGGGACTAGCCTGAGGTATGAGCAGTTCTTC.